The sequence of this T cell receptor (beta chain) was determined in a study of T cells expressing NK-cell markers. For this clonotype: The antigen remains undetermined.

Study-level findings and limits: In about six donors, dominant CD3+CD56+NKG2C+ clonotypes ranked among the top 10 CD8+ clonotypes.

TCRdb reprocessed the 5' RACE reads, keeping one entry per CDR3 protein, no DNA. Recorded for this sample: about 460,000 distinct CDR3 sequences. Germline V gives CDR1 MNHEY, CDR2 SMNVEV (reference sequence). This CDR3 region has 20 residues. The clonotype originates from a woman between 50 and 59 years old in good health. The sequencing sample was made of blood T cells: a sorted CD56 or NKG2C T cell subset, CD4+ or CD8+ T cells, or bulk PBMC T cells (not recorded which). The V gene is TRBV27, the J gene TRBJ2-3; TCRdb names TRBD1, which stays unverified in the absence of DNA. CDR3 sequence reads: CASSSQTGGFGIFGTDTQYF.